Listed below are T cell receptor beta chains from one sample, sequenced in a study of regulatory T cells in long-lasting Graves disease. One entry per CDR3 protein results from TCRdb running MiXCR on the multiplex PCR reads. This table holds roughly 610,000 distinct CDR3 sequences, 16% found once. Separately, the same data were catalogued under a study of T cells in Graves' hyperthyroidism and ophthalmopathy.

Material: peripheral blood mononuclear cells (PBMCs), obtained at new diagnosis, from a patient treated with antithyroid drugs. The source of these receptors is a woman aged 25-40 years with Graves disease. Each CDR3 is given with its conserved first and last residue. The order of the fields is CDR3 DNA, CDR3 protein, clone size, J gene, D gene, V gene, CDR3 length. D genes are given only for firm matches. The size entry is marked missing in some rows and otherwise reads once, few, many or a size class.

cdr3_nt: TGTGCCAGCAGCCCCACCTGGGGTGGAGAGACCCAGTACTTC
cdr3_aa: CASSPTWGGETQYF
clone_size: few
j_call: TRBJ2-5
d_call: .
v_call: TRBV5-6
cdr3_length: 14

cdr3_nt: TGTGCCAGCACCCAGGGCGCCTCCTACGAGCAGTACTTC
cdr3_aa: CASTQGASYEQYF
clone_size: many
j_call: TRBJ2-7
d_call: .
v_call: TRBV12-3/TRBV12-4
cdr3_length: 13

cdr3_nt: TGTGCCAGCAGTGTACCGGGATCGTCGCAGCCCCAGCATTTT
cdr3_aa: CASSVPGSSQPQHF
clone_size: many
j_call: TRBJ1-5
d_call: .
v_call: TRBV2
cdr3_length: 14

cdr3_nt: TGCAGTGCTTGGGACAGGACTAAGAACACTGAAGCTTTCTTT
cdr3_aa: CSAWDRTKNTEAFF
clone_size: few
j_call: TRBJ1-1
d_call: TRBD1
v_call: TRBV20-1
cdr3_length: 14

cdr3_nt: TGTGCCACCAGTGATGGCCCTGACCGGTCGCAGTATTTT
cdr3_aa: CATSDGPDRSQYF
clone_size: few
j_call: TRBJ2-3
d_call: .
v_call: TRBV24-1
cdr3_length: 13

cdr3_nt: TGCGCCAGCAATAGCGGGAGCTCCTACGAGCAGTACTTC
cdr3_aa: CASNSGSSYEQYF
clone_size: many
j_call: TRBJ2-7
d_call: TRBD2
v_call: TRBV5-1
cdr3_length: 13

cdr3_nt: TGCAGTGCTACCGGGAACTTAACCTACGAGCAGTACTTC
cdr3_aa: CSATGNLTYEQYF
clone_size: .
j_call: TRBJ2-7
d_call: .
v_call: TRBV20-1
cdr3_length: 13

cdr3_nt: TGTGCCACCAGTGACACCTCCCTGAACACCGGGGAGCTGTTTTTT
cdr3_aa: CATSDTSLNTGELFF
clone_size: .
j_call: TRBJ2-2
d_call: .
v_call: TRBV24-1
cdr3_length: 15

cdr3_nt: TGTGCCAGCAGAAAGAAACTGGGACAGGGAATGAATTCACCCCTCCACTTT
cdr3_aa: CASRKKLGQGMNSPLHF
clone_size: .
j_call: TRBJ1-6
d_call: TRBD1
v_call: TRBV6-1
cdr3_length: 17

cdr3_nt: TGTGCCAGCAGTTACCAGCGGGGGGGGGGCTATGGCTACACCTTC
cdr3_aa: CASSYQRGGGYGYTF
clone_size: many
j_call: TRBJ1-2
d_call: .
v_call: TRBV6-9
cdr3_length: 15

cdr3_nt: TGTGCCAGCACTGCGCGGGGCTCCTACGAGCAGTACTTC
cdr3_aa: CASTARGSYEQYF
clone_size: many
j_call: TRBJ2-7
d_call: .
v_call: TRBV27
cdr3_length: 13

cdr3_nt: TGCAGTGCTAGACCGGACAACTATGGCTACACCTTC
cdr3_aa: CSARPDNYGYTF
clone_size: .
j_call: TRBJ1-2
d_call: .
v_call: TRBV20-1
cdr3_length: 12

cdr3_nt: TGTGCCAGCGGGGGGGGAGCGGGAGCGAGCGGGGAGCTGTTTTTT
cdr3_aa: CASGGGAGASGELFF
clone_size: few
j_call: TRBJ2-2
d_call: TRBD2
v_call: TRBV6-1
cdr3_length: 15

cdr3_nt: TGTGCCAGTACCCCCCGGAAGGGGGCATCCGGGGAGCTGTTTTTT
cdr3_aa: CASTPRKGASGELFF
clone_size: .
j_call: TRBJ2-2
d_call: TRBD1
v_call: TRBV19
cdr3_length: 15

cdr3_nt: TGTGCCAGCAGTGGGGCTAGCGGGAACCGCGAGCAGTACTTC
cdr3_aa: CASSGASGNREQYF
clone_size: many
j_call: TRBJ2-7
d_call: TRBD2
v_call: TRBV2
cdr3_length: 14

cdr3_nt: TGTGCCAGCAGACCTTATGAGACAGGGACGGGCTACACCTTC
cdr3_aa: CASRPYETGTGYTF
clone_size: .
j_call: TRBJ1-2
d_call: TRBD1
v_call: TRBV3-1
cdr3_length: 14

cdr3_nt: TGTGCCAGCAGCCCTGGACAGGACTATGGCTACACCTTC
cdr3_aa: CASSPGQDYGYTF
clone_size: many
j_call: TRBJ1-2
d_call: TRBD1
v_call: TRBV18
cdr3_length: 13

cdr3_nt: TGTGCCAGCAGGCGGCTGGGAGGTACGCAGTATTTT
cdr3_aa: CASRRLGGTQYF
clone_size: few
j_call: TRBJ2-3
d_call: .
v_call: TRBV3-1
cdr3_length: 12

cdr3_nt: TGTGCCAGCAGTTTAAGATGGGGGTGGGGCGCAGATACGCAGTATTTT
cdr3_aa: CASSLRWGWGADTQYF
clone_size: many
j_call: TRBJ2-3
d_call: .
v_call: TRBV12-3/TRBV12-4
cdr3_length: 16

cdr3_nt: TGTGCCACCAGCGAGAACAGGGGGCGTGTGGGAGAGACCCAGTACTTC
cdr3_aa: CATSENRGRVGETQYF
clone_size: few
j_call: TRBJ2-5
d_call: TRBD1
v_call: TRBV24-1
cdr3_length: 16

cdr3_nt: TGTGCCAGCAGTTACCGACTAGCAGGCTACAATGAGCAGTTCTTC
cdr3_aa: CASSYRLAGYNEQFF
clone_size: many
j_call: TRBJ2-1
d_call: TRBD2
v_call: TRBV6-5
cdr3_length: 15

cdr3_nt: TGCAGCGTGCGCGACTACAATCCCTATTCACCCCTCCACTTT
cdr3_aa: CSVRDYNPYSPLHF
clone_size: few
j_call: TRBJ1-6
d_call: .
v_call: TRBV29-1
cdr3_length: 14

cdr3_nt: TGCAGTGCGCCCAGACAGGCTGCGAACACTGAAGCTTTCTTT
cdr3_aa: CSAPRQAANTEAFF
clone_size: .
j_call: TRBJ1-1
d_call: .
v_call: TRBV20-1
cdr3_length: 14

cdr3_nt: TGTGCCATCCGAGAGGGGGGGTCCCCCTACAATGAGCAGTTCTTC
cdr3_aa: CAIREGGSPYNEQFF
clone_size: .
j_call: TRBJ2-1
d_call: .
v_call: TRBV10-3
cdr3_length: 15

cdr3_nt: TGTGCCAGCAGCCCGGGGGTCACTAGGGCCTATGGCTACACCTTC
cdr3_aa: CASSPGVTRAYGYTF
clone_size: .
j_call: TRBJ1-2
d_call: .
v_call: TRBV7-9
cdr3_length: 15

cdr3_nt: TGCAGTGGAAAAAGGAGCCTCGTCTACGAGCAGTACTTC
cdr3_aa: CSGKRSLVYEQYF
clone_size: many
j_call: TRBJ2-7
d_call: .
v_call: TRBV20-1
cdr3_length: 13

cdr3_nt: TGTGCCAGCACCTTGGTAAAAGAGACCCAGTACTTC
cdr3_aa: CASTLVKETQYF
clone_size: many
j_call: TRBJ2-5
d_call: .
v_call: TRBV28
cdr3_length: 12